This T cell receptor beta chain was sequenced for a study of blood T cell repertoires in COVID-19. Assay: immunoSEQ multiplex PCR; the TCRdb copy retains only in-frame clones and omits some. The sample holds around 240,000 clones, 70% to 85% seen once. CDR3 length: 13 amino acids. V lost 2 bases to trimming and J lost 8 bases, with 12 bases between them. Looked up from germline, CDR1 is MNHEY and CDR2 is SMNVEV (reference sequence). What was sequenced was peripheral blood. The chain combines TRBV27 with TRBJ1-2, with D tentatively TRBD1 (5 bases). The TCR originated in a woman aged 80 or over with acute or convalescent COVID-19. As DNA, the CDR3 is TGTGCCAGCAGTTTAAGGAGGGGCGCGGGCTACACCTTC. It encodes CASSLRRGAGYTF.